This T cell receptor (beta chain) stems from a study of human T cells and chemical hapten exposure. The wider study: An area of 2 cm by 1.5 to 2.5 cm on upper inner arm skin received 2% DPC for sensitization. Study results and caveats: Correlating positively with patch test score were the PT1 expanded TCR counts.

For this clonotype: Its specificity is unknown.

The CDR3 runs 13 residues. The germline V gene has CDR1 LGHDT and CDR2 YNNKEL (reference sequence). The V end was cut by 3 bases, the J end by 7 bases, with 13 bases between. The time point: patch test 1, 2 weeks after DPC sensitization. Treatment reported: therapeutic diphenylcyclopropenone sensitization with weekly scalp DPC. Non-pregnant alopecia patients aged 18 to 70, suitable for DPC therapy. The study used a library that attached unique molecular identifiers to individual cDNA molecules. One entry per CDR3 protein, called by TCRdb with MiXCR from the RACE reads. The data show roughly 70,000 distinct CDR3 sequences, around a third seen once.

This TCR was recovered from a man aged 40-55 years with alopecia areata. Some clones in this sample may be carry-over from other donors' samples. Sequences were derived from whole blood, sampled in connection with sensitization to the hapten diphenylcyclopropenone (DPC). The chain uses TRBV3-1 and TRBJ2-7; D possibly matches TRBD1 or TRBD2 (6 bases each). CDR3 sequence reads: CASSHQGGKEQYF. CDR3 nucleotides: TGTGCCAGCAGCCACCAAGGGGGGAAGGAGCAGTACTTC.